The 4 T cell receptor beta chains given below trace back to one sample, sequenced in a study of T-cell memory formation after mild COVID-19 (dated by TCRdb to about 2021). The library relied on 5' RACE. The instrument given in TCRdb is Illumina NovaSeq 6000. The public reads were run again by TCRdb, first through fastp at Q25 and then through MiXCR, and only productive beta chains were kept. Each CDR3 protein appears once, grouped with its most common genes and DNA. The sample yields under 200,000 distinct CDR3 sequences; 25% to 40% were counted once. The ten most abundant clones make up approximately 12% of the sample. The sample comprised PBMCs or a T cell subset sorted from them (not recorded which). These receptors originate from an adult woman who had mild COVID-19 (a few samples of this study predate the infection). The sample titles of this study are shuffled in the database, so cell type and time point are left out; the donor was told from shared clones.

The CDR3 DNA is TGTGCCAGCAGTTTTGCCGGGTTTAGCAATCAGCCCCAGCATTTT. This encodes CASSFAGFSNQPQHF. The rearrangement joins TRBV27 to TRBJ1-5; no firm D call. The V gene's germline CDR1 is MNHEY and CDR2 SMNVEV (reference sequence). CDR3 length equals 15 residues. Deletions cut 3 bases from V and 0 bases from J, with 9 bases between.

This chain uses TRBV5-1 with TRBJ2-2; 9 nucleotides align to TRBD1. Germline CDR1 and CDR2: SGHRS and YFSETQ. The V segment lost 4 bases and the J segment 6 bases; nucleotides outside the gene matches: 13. The CDR3 spans 17 residues. Written as DNA, the CDR3 is TGCGCCAGCAGCGGGGGACAGGGCATCGGAGGCGCCGGGGAGCTGTTTTTT. Translated: CASSGGQGIGGAGELFF.

The chain employs TRBV15 and TRBJ1-2; tentative D call: TRBD1 (5 bases). This CDR3 has 12 amino acids. The germline gives CDR1 LNHNV, CDR2 YYDKDF (reference sequence). V was cut by 0 bases and J by 10 bases, with 9 bases left in between. The CDR3 loop reads CATSRDGGIYTF. For the CDR3, the DNA is TGTGCCACCAGCAGAGATGGGGGAATCTACACCTTC.

The chain recombines TRBV10-3 with TRBJ2-1, with 8 bases matching TRBD2. Germline V gene lookup returns CDR1 ENHRY and CDR2 SYGVKD. V lost 8 bases, J lost 5 bases, and 5 bases stayed unmatched. The CDR3 has 13 residues. CDR3 protein: CAIASGRDNEQFF. The DNA for the CDR3 is TGTGCCATCGCAAGCGGGAGAGACAATGAGCAGTTCTTC.